This passage covers 30 T cell receptor beta chains from one sample sequenced in a study of T cells in women clearing cervical HPV infection. Some clones are missing from TCRdb's copy, which holds only in-frame ones; the method was immunoSEQ multiplex PCR. The sample totals roughly 49,000 clones; its top ten clones hold approximately 1%. Sequenced sample: blood buffy coat. The receptor set was obtained from a woman between 18 and 70 years old with a cervical HPV16 infection that either progressed to CIN3+ or cleared (not recorded which).

In the case of this clone: Read data end 3 residues before the CDR3 end; the end is taken from the germline J gene. The chain uses TRBV20-1 and TRBJ1-2, with 9 positions matching TRBD1. Unmatched junction bases numbered 8, after V lost 5 bases and J lost 4 bases. CDR1 and CDR2 (germline): DFQATT, SNEGSKA (reference sequence). The CDR3 is made up of 14 amino acids. The CDR3 loop is CSASGDRESYGYTF. The CDR3 bases that were read are TGCAGTGCTTCAGGGGACAGGGAGAGCTATGGC.

To note about this clone: Coverage ceases 3 residues before the CDR3 finishes, and the germline J gene fills in the end. Additional DNA sequences in this sample encode the identical CDR3. This chain connects TRBV19 to TRBJ1-3; maybe TRBD1 (5 bases). Germline CDR1 is LNHDA and CDR2 is SQIVND (reference sequence). This CDR3 is 14 amino acids long. Trimming pared 5 bases from V and 0 bases from J, leaving 8 bases between. The CDR3 loop reads CASSPGGSGNTIYF. The CDR3 bases that were read are TGTGCCAGTAGTCCCGGGGGCTCTGGAAACACC. The whole variable domain, filled in from reference TRBV19 and TRBJ1-3, reads DGGITQSPKYLFRKEGQNVTLSCEQNLNHDAMYWYRQDPGQGLRLIYYSQIVNDFQKGDIAEGYSVSREKKESFPLTVTSAQKNPTAFYLCASSPGGSGNTIYFGEGSWLTVV.

Comments on this clone: The read comes to an end 3 residues before the CDR3 does, leaving the germline J gene to fill in the end. The V call is TRBV6-1, the J call TRBJ1-4, with 7 bases identical to TRBD1. The germline V gene has CDR1 MNHNS and CDR2 SASEGT. The CDR3 has 14 amino acids. Trimming cost V 4 bases and J 4 bases; bases outside gene matches: 3. The CDR3 bases that were read are TGTGCCAGCAGTGTAGGGGGCAGTAATGAAAAA. Protein: CASSVGGSNEK. Given in full, the CDR3 is CASSVGGSNEKLFF.

As concerns this clone: The read halts 3 residues ahead of the CDR3 end, with the missing end drawn from the germline J gene. The V gene is TRBV12-3 or TRBV12-4, the J gene TRBJ1-5; no reliable D call. CDR3 length: 12 residues. V lost 3 bases, J lost 7 bases, and 7 bases lay in between. The CDR3 region is CASSFAGQPQHF. CDR3 bases read: TGTGCCAGCAGTTTTGCAGGACAGCCC.

Concerning this clone: Coverage ceases 3 residues before the CDR3 finishes, and the germline J gene fills in the end. V gene TRBV7-9 combines with J gene TRBJ1-6, with a tentative D call TRBD1 (6 bases). Trimming took off 5 bases at V and 5 bases at J, with 10 bases between the two ends. Germline V gene data show CDR1 as SEHNR and CDR2 as FQNEAQ (reference sequence). There are 14 residues in the CDR3. CDR3 loop: CASSQGQDNSPLHF. CDR3 DNA, as far as it was read: TGTGCCAGCAGCCAGGGGCAGGATAATTCACCC.

Concerning this clone itself: The read terminates 3 residues before the CDR3 end, so the remaining end is supplied by the germline J gene. The chain couples TRBV5-4 to TRBJ1-4; D is undetermined. V gave up 1 base and J gave up 4 bases, with 8 bases separating them. The CDR3 is 14 amino acids. The V gene's germline CDR1 is SGHNT and CDR2 YYREEE (reference sequence). CDR3 DNA (partial): TGTGCCAGCAGCTTGAGTCCGGTTAATGAAAAA. It translates to CASSLSPVNEK. The full CDR3 protein is CASSLSPVNEKLFF. The whole variable domain, filled in from reference TRBV5-4 and TRBJ1-4, reads ETGVTQSPTHLIKTRGQQVTLRCSSQSGHNTVSWYQQALGQGPQFIFQYYREEENGRGNFPPRFSGLQFPNYSSELNVNALELDDSALYLCASSLSPVNEKLFFGSGTQLSVL.

CDR3 DNA (partial): TGCGCCAGCAGCTTGTCCCAGGCGCTACAAGAGACC. Its protein is CASSLSQALQET. The whole CDR3 protein is CASSLSQALQETQYF. The J gene is TRBJ2-5, the V gene TRBV5-1; D is ambiguous. The read gets to within 3 residues of the CDR3 end, and the germline J gene fills in the rest. This CDR3 is built from 15 residues. Between the trimmed V and J ends, which lost 1 base and 2 bases, there was a span of 12 bases. Germline V CDR1 and CDR2: SGHRS, YFSETQ.

With regard to this clone: The read ends 3 residues before the CDR3 terminus; that terminus is restored from the germline J gene. The chain employs TRBV18 and TRBJ1-5; maybe TRBD1 (6 bases). Trimming removed 2 bases at V and 4 bases at J, with 15 bases between. The germline CDR1 and CDR2 sequences are KGHSH and LQKENI. The CDR3 sequence is 16 residues long. The part of the CDR3 DNA that was read is TGTGCCAGCTCACCATTCACAGGGACGGGGAATCAGCCC. Translating it yields CASSPFTGTGNQP. The full CDR3 sequence reads CASSPFTGTGNQPQHF.

Concerning this clone itself: The CDR3 is cut off 3 residues early in the read; its end comes from the germline J gene. V gene TRBV5-1 combines with J gene TRBJ2-5; 10 positions match TRBD1. V was pared by 3 bases and J by 5 bases, with 7 bases of the junction left unmatched. The CDR3 has 15 residues. Germline assignment: CDR1 SGHRS and CDR2 YFSETQ. CDR3 DNA, as far as it was read: TGCGCCAGCAGCTACAGACAGGGGGCGACGGAGACC. This codes for CASSYRQGATET. The complete CDR3 sequence is CASSYRQGATETQYF.

As to this clone: The DNA ends 3 residues before the CDR3 does, and the rest of the CDR3 is filled in from the germline J gene. V usage is TRBV5-4 and J usage is TRBJ1-4, with 10 nucleotides matching TRBD1. The CDR3 covers 15 residues. Germline V lookup: CDR1 SGHNT, CDR2 YYREEE (reference sequence). The sequenced part of the CDR3 DNA is TGTGCCAGCAGCTTCGGGACAGGGGATAATTCACCA. This encodes CASSFGTGDNSP. The entire CDR3 protein is CASSFGTGDNSPLFF.

Comments on this clone: Sequencing ends 3 residues short of the CDR3 end; the germline J gene provides the rest. The rearrangement links TRBV20-1 to TRBJ2-1; D perhaps matches TRBD1 (5 bases). The CDR3 loop spans 13 amino acids. The V gene's germline CDR1 is DFQATT and CDR2 SNEGSKA (reference sequence). V was pared by 6 bases and J by 7 bases, with 16 bases between. The CDR3 loop reads CSAPTPRVNEQFF. The part of the CDR3 DNA that was read is TGCAGTGCCCCAACCCCCAGGGTGAATGAG.

Of note for this clone: Coverage ceases 3 residues before the CDR3 finishes, and the germline J gene fills in the end. This chain connects TRBV19 to TRBJ2-5; the match to TRBD2 covers 9 bases. CDR3 length: 16 residues. The V gene end was trimmed by 2 bases and the J gene end by 4 bases; junction bases not matched to a gene: 8. Per germline, CDR1 LNHDA and CDR2 SQIVND (reference sequence). CDR3 DNA (partial): TGTGCCAGTAGTATATTAGCGGGGGCCTCGGGAGAGACC. Amino acids: CASSILAGASGET. The full CDR3 reads CASSILAGASGETQYF.

Concerning this clone: Sequencing ends 3 residues short of the CDR3 end; the germline J gene provides the rest. The V call is TRBV5-1, the J call TRBJ1-2; D may be TRBD1 (6 bases). The V gene lost 0 bases and the J gene lost 3 bases, with 12 bases spanning the gap. CDR3 size: 15 residues. CDR1 SGHRS and CDR2 YFSETQ come from the germline V gene. The CDR3 sequence is CASSLEQQGHYGYTF. Partial CDR3 DNA: TGCGCCAGCAGCTTGGAGCAACAGGGTCACTATGGC.

Points on this clone: The CDR3 is cut off 3 residues early in the read; its end comes from the germline J gene. The chain links TRBV5-1 to TRBJ2-7, with 7 bases fitting TRBD1. J was trimmed by 2 bases and V by 0 bases; bases with no gene match: 8. Germline V gene data show CDR1 as SGHRS and CDR2 as YFSETQ. The CDR3 is 16 residues long. The CDR3: CASSLVIEGAPYEQYF. Partial CDR3 DNA: TGCGCCAGCAGCTTGGTTATCGAGGGGGCACCCTACGAG.

Note on this clone: Sequence at one end of the junction differs from germline and may be a read error. Read data end 3 residues before the CDR3 end; the end is taken from the germline J gene. The sample contains more than one DNA sequence encoding this CDR3. The chain carries TRBV7-3 and TRBJ1-3; TRBD1 aligns across 9 bases. Germline CDR1 is SGHTA and CDR2 is FQGTGA. The CDR3 loop spans 15 amino acids. The covered CDR3 bases are TGTGCCAGCAGCGCGACAGGGGGGGCTGGAAACACG. Translating gives CASSATGGAGNT. The entire CDR3 protein reads CASSATGGAGNTIYF.

About this clone: The observed sequence ends 3 residues before the CDR3 terminus, with the missing tail filled in from the germline J gene. This rearrangement joins TRBV19 to TRBJ1-2, with D possibly matching TRBD1 (5 bases). Per germline, CDR1 LNHDA and CDR2 SQIVND (reference sequence). This CDR3 is 14 amino acids long. CDR3 DNA, as far as it was read: TGTGCCAGTAGTATGAGGGGCAACCTTCGGGAC. Translation: CASSMRGNLRD. The entire CDR3 protein is CASSMRGNLRDYTF.

As to this clone: The read halts 3 residues ahead of the CDR3 end, with the missing end drawn from the germline J gene. V and J are TRBV7-9 and TRBJ1-4, with D tentatively TRBD1 (6 bases). Per the germline V gene, CDR1 is SEHNR and CDR2 is FQNEAQ (reference sequence). The CDR3 is 14 residues long. V shed 5 bases and J shed 8 bases, with 15 bases lying between them. The CDR3 is CASSRTAGGEKLFF. The CDR3 DNA, read in part, is TGTGCCAGCAGCCGGACAGCCGGAGGCGAAAAA.

In regard to this clone: Read data end 3 residues before the CDR3 end; the end is taken from the germline J gene. V is TRBV20-1 and J is TRBJ1-5; 9 bases line up with TRBD1. With 3 bases clipped from V and 4 bases from J, the junction kept 7 bases outside the gene matches. Germline V gene data show CDR1 as DFQATT and CDR2 as SNEGSKA (reference sequence). This CDR3 spans 15 amino acids. The part of the CDR3 DNA that was read is TGCAGTGCTAGCCCCGGGACAGGGTTTAATCAGCCC. It codes for CSASPGTGFNQP. The complete CDR3 reads CSASPGTGFNQPQHF.

Details on this clone: The read ends 3 residues early relative to the CDR3; the germline J gene fills the gap. This rearrangement joins TRBV29-1 to TRBJ2-1; perhaps TRBD1 as D (5 bases). Germline V CDR1 and CDR2: SQVTM, ANQGSEA. The ends were cut back, 0 bases at V and 8 bases at J, with 14 bases in the middle. The CDR3 is made up of 14 amino acids. Here the CDR3 reads CSVEDGVRADEQFF. The CDR3 DNA, read in part, is TGCAGCGTTGAAGATGGAGTCAGGGCCGATGAG.

On this clone itself: Coverage ceases 3 residues before the CDR3 finishes, and the germline J gene fills in the end. The chain has TRBV20-1 and TRBJ2-1, with 13 positions matching TRBD2. J was trimmed by 8 bases and V by 6 bases; bases with no gene match: 7. CDR1 is DFQATT and CDR2 is SNEGSKA in the germline V gene (reference sequence). The CDR3 is 14 amino acids. CDR3 DNA, as far as it was read: TGCAGTGCCTTGGCACTAGCGGGGGGGGATGAG. It is translated as CSALALAGGDE. The entire CDR3 protein reads CSALALAGGDEQFF.

Worth noting for this clone: The read ends 3 residues shy of where the CDR3 ends; the end is completed using the germline J gene. The chain carries TRBV6-1 and TRBJ1-6, with a weak D call TRBD1 (5 bases). The CDR3 covers 15 residues. The germline V gene encodes CDR1 MNHNS and CDR2 SASEGT. The germline V and J ends were trimmed by 1 base and 7 bases, with 11 bases remaining between them. The covered CDR3 bases are TGTGCCAGCAGTGAAGGGCAGGGAGGCAATTCACCC. It encodes CASSEGQGGNSP. Given in full, the CDR3 is CASSEGQGGNSPLHF.

In regard to this clone: The read terminates 3 residues ahead of where the CDR3 ends, so the germline J gene completes it. This chain links TRBV4-1 with TRBJ2-7; D is unresolved. Germline CDR1 reads MGHRA; CDR2 reads YSYEKL. The ends were cut back, 1 base at V and 5 bases at J, with 24 bases in the middle. The CDR3 is 18 amino acids. Incomplete CDR3 DNA: TGCGCCAGCAGCCAAGTGGCTCTTGGGTTTGCGGAGACCAACGAG. This codes for CASSQVALGFAETNE. The whole CDR3 reads CASSQVALGFAETNEQYF.

Worth noting for this clone: The read comes to an end 3 residues before the CDR3 does, leaving the germline J gene to fill in the end. The chain is built from TRBV7-6 and TRBJ1-2; D not resolved. This CDR3 has 16 residues. Per germline, CDR1 SGHVS and CDR2 FNYEAQ. The DNA read from the CDR3 is TGTGCCAGCAGCTTAGGCCTGATAACTAGCACAGATACC. This sequence encodes CASSLGLITSTDT. The whole CDR3 sequence reads CASSLGLITSTDTYTF. Looking up the rest from reference TRBV7-6 and TRBJ1-2 gives the full variable domain: GAGVSQSPRYKVTKRGQDVALRCDPISGHVSLYWYRQALGQGPEFLTYFNYEAQQDKSGLPNDRFSAERPEGSISTLTIQRTEQRDSAMYRCASSLGLITSTDTYTFGSGTRLTVV.

Concerning this clone itself: Read data end 3 residues before the CDR3 end; the end is taken from the germline J gene. The chain employs TRBV20-1 and TRBJ2-1; D is possibly TRBD1 (6 bases). CDR1 is DFQATT, CDR2 SNEGSKA, per germline (reference sequence). Trimming removed 4 bases from V and 6 bases from J, with 10 bases in between. This CDR3 region has 12 residues. The CDR3 protein is CSAITGINEQFF. The sequenced CDR3 bases are TGCAGTGCTATAACAGGGATCAATGAG.

To note about this clone: The read terminates 3 residues ahead of where the CDR3 ends, so the germline J gene completes it. The J gene is TRBJ2-1, the V gene TRBV12-5; 10 bases align to TRBD2. V shed 6 bases, J shed 9 bases, and the junction held 8 bases outside the gene matches. The CDR3 is 14 residues long. The germline gives CDR1 LGHNT, CDR2 FRNRAP. The part of the CDR3 DNA that was read is TGTGCTAGTGGCTTTAGCGGGGGGATGGGTGAG. As protein: CASGFSGGMGE. The entire CDR3 protein is CASGFSGGMGEQFF.

Details on this clone: The CDR3 goes on 3 residues after the read ends, and that part is filled in from the germline J gene. The chain employs TRBV5-1 and TRBJ2-1; 12 nucleotides match TRBD1. The V segment lost 0 bases and the J segment 5 bases; nucleotides outside the gene matches: 6. The CDR3 contains 17 residues. In germline, CDR1 is SGHRS, CDR2 YFSETQ. The CDR3 here is CASSLGGQGAQDNEQFF. Incomplete CDR3 DNA: TGCGCCAGCAGCTTGGGGGGACAGGGGGCGCAGGACAATGAG.

CDR3: CASSQTGVSNSPLHF. The covered CDR3 bases are TGTGCCAGCAGCCAAACAGGGGTCAGTAATTCACCC. V gene TRBV7-9 combines with J gene TRBJ1-6, with 7 bases fitting TRBD1. Coverage ceases 3 residues before the CDR3 finishes, and the germline J gene fills in the end. This CDR3 has 15 residues. From germline, CDR1 is SEHNR and CDR2 FQNEAQ (reference sequence). The ends lost 5 bases at V and 6 bases at J; junction bases unmatched: 7. Full variable domain (outside the CDR3, taken from reference TRBV7-9 and TRBJ1-6): DTGVSQNPRHKITKRGQNVTFRCDPISEHNRLYWYRQTLGQGPEFLTYFQNEAQLEKSRLLSDRFSAERPKGSFSTLEIQRTEQGDSAMYLCASSQTGVSNSPLHFGNGTRLTVT.

CDR3 protein: CASSLGTGGGYGYTF. CDR3 bases read: TGTGCCAGCAGCTTAGGGACAGGGGGTGGCTATGGC. The rearrangement uses TRBV7-8 and TRBJ1-2, with TRBD1 identical over 10 bases. The missing CDR3 end, 3 residues past where the read stops, is filled in from the germline J gene. This CDR3 spans 15 amino acids. Germline V lookup: CDR1 SGHVS, CDR2 FQNEAQ. V lost 1 base to trimming and J lost 4 bases; unmatched junction nucleotides: 3.

A note on this clone: The missing CDR3 end, 3 residues past where the read stops, is filled in from the germline J gene. The rearrangement uses TRBV2 and TRBJ2-4; D possibly corresponds to TRBD1 (6 bases). Germline CDR1 SNHLY, CDR2 FYNNEI. Trimming stripped 5 bases from V and 8 bases from J, with 10 bases between. The CDR3 runs 12 residues. The CDR3 bases that were read are TGTGCCAGCAGTTCCGCAGGGGACATT. The encoded protein is CASSSAGDI. The complete CDR3 reads CASSSAGDIQYF.

On this clone: The CDR3 extends 3 residues past the end of the read, so its final part is completed from the germline J gene. The J gene is TRBJ1-1, the V gene TRBV20-1, with D perhaps TRBD1 (5 bases). In germline, CDR1 is DFQATT, CDR2 SNEGSKA (reference sequence). CDR3 size: 14 residues. With 5 bases removed from V and 0 bases from J, the gap between germline ends came to 13 bases. The sequenced part of the CDR3 DNA is TGCAGTGCTCCCATCCAGGGCTTGAACACTGAA. It encodes CSAPIQGLNTE. The entire CDR3 sequence reads CSAPIQGLNTEAFF.